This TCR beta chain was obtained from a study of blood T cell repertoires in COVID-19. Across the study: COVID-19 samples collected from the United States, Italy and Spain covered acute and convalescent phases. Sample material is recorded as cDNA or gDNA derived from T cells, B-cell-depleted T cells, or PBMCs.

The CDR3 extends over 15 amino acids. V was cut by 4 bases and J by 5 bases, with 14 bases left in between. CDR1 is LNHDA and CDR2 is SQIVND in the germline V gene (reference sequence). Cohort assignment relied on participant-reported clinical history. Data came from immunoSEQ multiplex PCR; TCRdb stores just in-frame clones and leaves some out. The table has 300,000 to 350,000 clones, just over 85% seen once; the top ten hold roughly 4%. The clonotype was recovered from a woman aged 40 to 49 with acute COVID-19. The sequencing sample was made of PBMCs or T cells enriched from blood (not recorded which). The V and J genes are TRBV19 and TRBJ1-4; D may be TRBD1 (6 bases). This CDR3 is CASSTPQGTNEKLFF. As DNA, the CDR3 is TGTGCCAGTAGTACCCCACAGGGTACCAATGAAAAACTGTTTTTT.